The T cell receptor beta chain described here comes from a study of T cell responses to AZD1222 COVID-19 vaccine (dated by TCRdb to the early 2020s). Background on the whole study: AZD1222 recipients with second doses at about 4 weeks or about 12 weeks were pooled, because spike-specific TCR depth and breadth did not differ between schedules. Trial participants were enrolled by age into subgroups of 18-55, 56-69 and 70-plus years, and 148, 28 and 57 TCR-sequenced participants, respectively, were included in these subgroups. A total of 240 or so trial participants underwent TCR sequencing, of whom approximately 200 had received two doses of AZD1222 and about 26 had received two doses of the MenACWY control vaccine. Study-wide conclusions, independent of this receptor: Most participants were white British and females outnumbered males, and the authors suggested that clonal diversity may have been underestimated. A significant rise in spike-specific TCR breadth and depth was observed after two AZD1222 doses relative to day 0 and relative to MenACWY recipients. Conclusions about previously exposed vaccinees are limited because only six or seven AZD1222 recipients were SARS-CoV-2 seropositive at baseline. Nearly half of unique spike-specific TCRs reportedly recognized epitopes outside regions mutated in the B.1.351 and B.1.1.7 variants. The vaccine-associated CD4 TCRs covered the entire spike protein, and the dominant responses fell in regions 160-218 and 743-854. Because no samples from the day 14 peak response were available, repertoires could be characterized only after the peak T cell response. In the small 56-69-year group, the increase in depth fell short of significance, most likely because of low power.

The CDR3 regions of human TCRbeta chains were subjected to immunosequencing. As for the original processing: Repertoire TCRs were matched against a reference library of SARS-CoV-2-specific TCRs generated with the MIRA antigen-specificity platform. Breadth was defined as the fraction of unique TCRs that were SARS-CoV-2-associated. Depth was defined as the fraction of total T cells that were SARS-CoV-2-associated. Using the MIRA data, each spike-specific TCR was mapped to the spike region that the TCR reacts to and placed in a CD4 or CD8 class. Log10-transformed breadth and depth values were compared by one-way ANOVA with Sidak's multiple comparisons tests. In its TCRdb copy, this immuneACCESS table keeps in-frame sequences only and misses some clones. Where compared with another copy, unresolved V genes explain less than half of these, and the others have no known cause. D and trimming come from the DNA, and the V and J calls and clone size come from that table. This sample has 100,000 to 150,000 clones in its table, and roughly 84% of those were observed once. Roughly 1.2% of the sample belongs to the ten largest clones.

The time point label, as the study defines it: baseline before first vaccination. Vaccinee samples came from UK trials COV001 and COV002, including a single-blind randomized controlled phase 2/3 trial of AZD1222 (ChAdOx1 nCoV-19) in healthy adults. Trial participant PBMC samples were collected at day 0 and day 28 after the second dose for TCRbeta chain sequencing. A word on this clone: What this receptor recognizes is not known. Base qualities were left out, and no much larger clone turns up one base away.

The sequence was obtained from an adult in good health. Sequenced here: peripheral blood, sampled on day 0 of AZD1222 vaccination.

The DNA reads as follows: TGCGCCAGCAGCCATCCTCGGGGGGGCAGGGCCACAGATACGCAGTATTTT. Its protein product is CASSHPRGGRATDTQYF. The V gene is TRBV4-1 and the J gene is TRBJ2-3; TRBD2 aligns with 8 central bases. V is cut back by 3 bases and J by 2 bases, with 10 bases in the junction unmatched. The CDR3 contains 17 residues, cysteine and phenylalanine counted. The read is trimmed to its CDR3 DNA, 51 bases read in frame from base 1. From the germline V gene, CDR1 is MGHRA and CDR2 is YSYEKL.